The clone carrying this T cell receptor (beta chain) was seen ten or more times. The antigen remains undetermined. V lost 2 bases and J 3 bases, leaving 11 bases between the germline ends. The CDR3 spans 15 residues. The germline V gene has CDR1 MNHEY and CDR2 SVGEGT. These data belong to a study of T cells in Graves' hyperthyroidism and ophthalmopathy. Points from the study as a whole: Ophthalmopathy got predicted by the model a median roughly 6.1 months before its onset.

Amplification yielded TCR beta CDR3 regions, with RNA transcripts as the source. Primed by the HTBI set, a first-round RT-PCR was run on the TCR CDR3. Each CDR3 protein is one row after TCRdb ran MiXCR on the multiplex PCR reads. This sample has 270,000 or so distinct CDR3 sequences, with 25% to 30% found just once. This clonotype originated in a man aged 40-49 years with Graves' hyperthyroidism that later progressed to Graves' ophthalmopathy. The sample taken for sequencing was blood. This rearrangement joins TRBV6-2 or TRBV6-3 to TRBJ2-4; D may be TRBD2 (5 bases). CDR3 protein: CASSYARANKNIQYF. The CDR3 DNA reads TGTGCCAGCAGTTACGCGCGGGCCAACAAAAACATTCAGTACTTC.